This entry describes one TCR beta chain. The germline V gene encodes CDR1 SGHRS and CDR2 YFSETQ. The CDR3 covers 14 residues. Trimming pared 5 bases from V and 5 bases from J, leaving 16 bases between. Repertoires were generated with immunoSEQ multiplex PCR, while TCRdb's copy carries only in-frame clones and drops some. The sample has approximately 460,000 clones, 89% seen once. The record originates from a study of blood T cell repertoires in COVID-19. The source is a man younger than 35 with COVID-19, enrolled during active disease. The chain carries TRBV5-1 and TRBJ2-5; D perhaps matches TRBD2 (6 bases). The sample taken for sequencing was peripheral blood. CDR3 sequence (DNA): TGCGCCAGCAGGAGTAGCGGTTCCGGGGAGACCCAGTACTTC. Translating it yields CASRSSGSGETQYF.